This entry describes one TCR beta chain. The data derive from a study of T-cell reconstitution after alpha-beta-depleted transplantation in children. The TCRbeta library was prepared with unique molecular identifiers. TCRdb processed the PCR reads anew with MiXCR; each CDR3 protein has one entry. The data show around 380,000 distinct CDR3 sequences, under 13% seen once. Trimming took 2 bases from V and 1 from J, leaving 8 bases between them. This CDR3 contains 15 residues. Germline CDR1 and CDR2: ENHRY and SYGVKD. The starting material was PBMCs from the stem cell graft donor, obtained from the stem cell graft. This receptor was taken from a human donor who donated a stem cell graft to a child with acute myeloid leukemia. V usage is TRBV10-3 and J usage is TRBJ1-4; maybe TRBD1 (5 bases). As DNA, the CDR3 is TGTGCCATCAGTGAGAGAGGGGTAACTAATGAAAAACTGTTTTTT. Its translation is CAISERGVTNEKLFF.